A single sample gave rise to the 19 T cell receptor beta chains below, sequenced in a study of cytomegalovirus exposure and HLA in healthy donors (dated by TCRdb to the late 2010s). Library construction relied on the immunoSEQ multiplex PCR assay. The multiplex PCR relied on a mix of 60 forward primers for TCR Vbeta segments and 13 reverse primers for TCR Jbeta segments. The table comes from immuneACCESS by way of TCRdb, which keeps in-frame sequences with V and J called. Part of the clones is missing from these tables; in studies checked, under half for an unresolved V gene and the rest for unknown reasons. This sample holds 150,000 or so clones; 65% to 85% were observed only once. The ten largest make up around 5.2% of the sample. Sequencing was done on a sample of PBMCs. Every receptor here comes from a woman between 40 and 50 years old in good health and CMV-seropositive.

The V and J genes are TRBV6-5 and TRBJ1-5, with 9 positions matching TRBD1. This CDR3 comprises 15 residues. From germline, CDR1 is MNHEY and CDR2 SVGAGI. Unmatched junction bases numbered 6, after V lost 6 bases and J lost 3 bases. CDR3 DNA: TGTGCCAGCAGCAAGGACAGGGGCGACAATCAGCCCCAGCATTTT. This encodes CASSKDRGDNQPQHF.

The rearrangement joins TRBV18 to TRBJ2-2; D perhaps matches TRBD1 (7 bases). The germline CDR1 and CDR2 sequences are KGHSH and LQKENI. This CDR3 comprises 17 residues. With 6 bases removed from V and 2 bases from J, the gap between germline ends came to 19 bases. The chain's CDR3 is CASSKTRDSRNTGELFF. The CDR3 DNA follows: TGTGCCAGCTCCAAAACGCGGGACAGTCGAAACACCGGGGAGCTGTTTTTT.

The rearrangement uses TRBV7-3 and TRBJ2-3; TRBD1 matches 7 bases. The CDR3 totals 17 residues. CDR1 is SGHTA and CDR2 is FQGTGA in the germline V gene. Trimming removed 5 bases from V and 2 bases from J; junction bases left unmatched: 13. CDR3 amino acids: CASSPQPTGIPTDTQYF. In DNA, the CDR3 is TGTGCCAGCAGCCCACAACCGACAGGGATCCCCACAGATACGCAGTATTTT.

The genes are TRBV28 and TRBJ2-7, with D unclear. The CDR3 contains 11 residues. Trimming removed 4 bases at V and 7 bases at J, with 8 bases between. Germline loops: CDR1 MDHEN, CDR2 SYDVKM. The CDR3 here is CASSWASEQYF. The CDR3 DNA is TGTGCCAGCAGTTGGGCGTCGGAGCAGTACTTC. The full variable domain, rest sourced from reference TRBV28 and TRBJ2-7, is DVKVTQSSRYLVKRTGEKVFLECVQDMDHENMFWYRQDPGLGLRLIYFSYDVKMKEKGDIPEGYSVSREKKERFSLILESASTNQTSMYLCASSWASEQYFGPGTRLTVT.

This rearrangement joins TRBV14 to TRBJ1-1; possibly TRBD1 for D (5 bases). Germline V gives CDR1 SGHDN, CDR2 FVKESK. V lost 1 base, J lost 3 bases, and 9 bases lay in between. This CDR3 spans 14 amino acids. CDR3 bases: TGTGCCAGCAGCCAAGCGGGGGGACACACTGAAGCTTTCTTT. As protein: CASSQAGGHTEAFF.

The chain carries TRBV5-1 and TRBJ2-7, with 13 bases lining up with TRBD2. V was pared by 3 bases and J by 0 bases, with 9 bases of the junction left unmatched. The CDR3 totals 18 residues. Germline CDR1 is SGHRS and CDR2 is YFSETQ. CDR3 residues: CASSWRSGTSGTSYEQYF. The CDR3 nucleotides are TGCGCCAGCAGCTGGAGGTCGGGGACTAGCGGGACCTCCTACGAGCAGTACTTC.

The gene calls are TRBV9 and TRBJ2-5; D gene unclear. Trimming left V 4 bases short and J 5 bases short, with 12 bases between. Looked up from germline, CDR1 is SGDLS and CDR2 is YYNGEE. This CDR3 is 13 amino acids long. In nucleotides, the CDR3 is TGTGCCAGCAGCCCCCAGCAGAGGGAGACCCAGTACTTC. Protein: CASSPQQRETQYF.

V gene TRBV7-3 combines with J gene TRBJ2-1; 7 bases match TRBD2. CDR1 SGHTA and CDR2 FQGTGA come from the germline V gene. The CDR3 has 15 residues. Trimming removed 0 bases from V and 8 bases from J; junction bases left unmatched: 7. CDR3 protein: CASSLTAGVVHEQFF. CDR3 nucleotides: TGTGCCAGCAGCTTAACCGCGGGAGTGGTCCATGAGCAGTTCTTC.

This clone was picked up many times. The V call is TRBV2, the J call TRBJ2-7; TRBD2 agrees at 9 bases. The CDR3 covers 15 residues. Germline V CDR1 and CDR2: SNHLY, FYNNEI. Losses at the gene ends were 4 bases for V and 0 bases for J; bases not matched to a gene: 4. The CDR3 sequence: CASSGLAASSYEQYF. DNA of the CDR3: TGTGCCAGCAGTGGACTAGCGGCGAGCTCCTACGAGCAGTACTTC.

This sequence joins TRBV6-6 and TRBJ2-7; possibly TRBD1 for D (5 bases). This CDR3 spans 12 amino acids. The germline V gene has CDR1 MNHNY and CDR2 SVGAGI (reference sequence). Trimming took 5 bases from V and 3 from J, leaving 8 bases between them. DNA for the CDR3: TGTGCCAGCAGTGACAGAAACTACGAGCAGTACTTC. It yields the protein CASSDRNYEQYF.

The J gene is TRBJ2-3, the V gene TRBV6-1; perhaps TRBD1 as D (6 bases). V dropped 2 bases and J dropped 0 bases, with 15 bases sitting between them. Germline V gene sequence: CDR1 MNHNS, CDR2 SASEGT. This CDR3 contains 17 residues. The CDR3 DNA reads as TGTGCCAGCAGTGAATTGAAGACAGGTCTTAGCACAGATACGCAGTATTTT. Its translation is CASSELKTGLSTDTQYF.

The chain uses TRBV9 and TRBJ2-2; D is perhaps TRBD1 (6 bases). Germline CDR1 SGDLS, CDR2 YYNGEE. The CDR3 sequence is 18 residues long. V was cut by 1 base and J by 1 base, with 17 bases left in between. In DNA form, the CDR3 reads TGTGCCAGCAGCGTAAATCCTGTCAGGGGCAGGAACACCGGGGAGCTGTTTTTT. It yields the protein CASSVNPVRGRNTGELFF.

The chain recombines TRBV7-3 with TRBJ1-1; D may be TRBD1 (6 bases). This CDR3 has 14 residues. Trimming pared 5 bases from V and 0 bases from J, leaving 10 bases between. Germline V gene data show CDR1 as SGHTA and CDR2 as FQGTGA. The DNA for the CDR3 is TGTGCCAGCAGCCCCGGACAGTTGAACACTGAAGCTTTCTTT. It yields the protein CASSPGQLNTEAFF.

This chain joins TRBV7-2 and TRBJ2-1, with D hard to call. This CDR3 has 14 residues. From germline, CDR1 is SGHTA and CDR2 FQGNSA. V was shortened by 4 bases and J by 0 bases, with 7 bases between the two germline ends. CDR3 sequence: CASSSASSYNEQFF. CDR3 bases: TGTGCCAGCAGCTCGGCTAGCTCCTACAATGAGCAGTTCTTC.

The chain links TRBV5-1 to TRBJ2-2, with TRBD2 identical over 10 bases. V lost 2 bases, J lost 7 bases, and 8 bases stayed unmatched. The CDR3 has 16 residues. Germline assignment: CDR1 SGHRS and CDR2 YFSETQ. The CDR3 loop reads CASSLPSGSYGGELFF. The CDR3 DNA reads as TGCGCCAGCAGCTTACCTAGCGGGAGCTATGGCGGGGAGCTGTTTTTT.

The rearrangement links TRBV29-1 to TRBJ1-1; 8 nucleotides agree with TRBD1. The germline V gene has CDR1 SQVTM and CDR2 ANQGSEA. CDR3 length equals 14 residues. V gave up 7 bases and J gave up 4 bases; unmatched junction bases: 11. CDR3 DNA: TGCAGCGCCATAATGACAGGGACAGGCACTGAAGCTTTCTTT. This encodes CSAIMTGTGTEAFF.

The chain employs TRBV19 and TRBJ2-5; 11 bases align to TRBD2. CDR3 length equals 18 residues. After removal of 2 bases from V and 5 bases from J, the junction contained 13 bases not matched to a gene. Germline lookup yields CDR1 LNHDA and CDR2 SQIVND (reference sequence). The CDR3 DNA reads TGTGCCAGTAGTATAAGGTCGACTAGCGGGGCGGTTATGGAGACCCAGTACTTC. Translated, it gives CASSIRSTSGAVMETQYF.

The chain joins TRBV4-1 to TRBJ2-3; no reliable D call. This CDR3 has 18 amino acids. Between the trimmed V and J ends, which lost 3 bases and 3 bases, there was a span of 22 bases. CDR1 MGHRA and CDR2 YSYEKL come from the germline V gene. CDR3 amino acids: CASSHTPQGASTTDTQYF. The CDR3, as DNA: TGCGCCAGCAGCCACACCCCGCAAGGAGCGTCTACGACAGATACGCAGTATTTT.

This clone was seen a single time. This chain links TRBV5-1 with TRBJ2-7; 9 positions agree with TRBD1. This CDR3 has 17 residues. Germline V lookup: CDR1 SGHRS, CDR2 YFSETQ. J was trimmed by 3 bases and V by 4 bases; bases with no gene match: 14. CDR3 region: CASSPGGLQGASYEQYF. DNA for the CDR3: TGCGCCAGCAGCCCCGGGGGCCTACAGGGGGCTAGCTACGAGCAGTACTTC.